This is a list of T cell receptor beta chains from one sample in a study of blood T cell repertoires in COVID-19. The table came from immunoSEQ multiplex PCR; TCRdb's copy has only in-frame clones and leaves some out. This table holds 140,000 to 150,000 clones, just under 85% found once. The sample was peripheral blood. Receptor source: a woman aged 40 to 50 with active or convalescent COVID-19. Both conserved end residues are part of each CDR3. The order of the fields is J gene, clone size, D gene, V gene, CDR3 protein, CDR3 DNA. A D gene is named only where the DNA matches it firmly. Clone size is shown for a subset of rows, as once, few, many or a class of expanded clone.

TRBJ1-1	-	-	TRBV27	CASRAGRTEAFF	TGTGCCAGCAGGGCGGGGAGGACTGAAGCTTTCTTT
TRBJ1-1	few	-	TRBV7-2	CASSPRKEMNTEAFF	TGTGCCAGCAGCCCAAGAAAAGAGATGAACACTGAAGCTTTCTTT
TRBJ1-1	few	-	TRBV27	CASKFGANTEAFF	TGTGCCAGCAAATTTGGGGCGAACACTGAAGCTTTCTTT
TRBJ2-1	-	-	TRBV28	CASSSGRNSYNEQFF	TGTGCCAGCAGCAGCGGACGGAACTCCTACAATGAGCAGTTCTTC
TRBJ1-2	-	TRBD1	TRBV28	CASRRQGDYGYTF	TGTGCCAGCAGGCGGCAGGGGGACTATGGCTACACCTTC
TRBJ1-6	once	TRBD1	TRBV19	CATGDSPSSYNSPLHF	TGTGCCACGGGGGACAGCCCCAGCTCCTATAATTCACCCCTCCACTTT
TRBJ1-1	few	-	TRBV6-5	CASRAGRFYTEAFF	TGTGCCAGCAGGGCAGGGAGGTTCTACACTGAAGCTTTCTTT
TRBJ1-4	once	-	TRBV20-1	CSASIGQVIATNEKLFF	TGCAGTGCTAGTATTGGGCAGGTTATTGCAACTAATGAAAAACTGTTTTTT
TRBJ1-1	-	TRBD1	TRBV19	CASTSGQGYTEAFF	TGTGCCAGTACCTCGGGACAGGGGTACACTGAAGCTTTCTTT
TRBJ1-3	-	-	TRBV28	CASPPEIQGRGTGNTIYF	TGTGCCAGCCCTCCGGAGATACAGGGTCGGGGAACTGGAAACACCATATATTTT
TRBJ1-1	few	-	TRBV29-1	CSGSGHLNTEAFF	TGCAGCGGCTCGGGACACTTGAACACTGAAGCTTTCTTT
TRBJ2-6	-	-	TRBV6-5	CASSQRVTGANVLTF	TGTGCCAGCAGCCAGAGGGTTACTGGGGCCAACGTCCTGACTTTC
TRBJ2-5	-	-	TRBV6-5	CASSRAVQETQYF	TGTGCCAGCAGCCGAGCGGTCCAAGAGACCCAGTACTTC
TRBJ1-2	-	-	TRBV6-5	CASSYSTGEREYGYTF	TGTGCCAGCAGTTACTCGACGGGGGAACGGGAATATGGCTACACCTTC
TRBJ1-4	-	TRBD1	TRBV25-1	CASSSVVGQRNEKLFF	TGTGCCAGCAGTTCGGTAGTGGGACAGCGAAATGAAAAACTGTTTTTT
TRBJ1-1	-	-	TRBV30	CARLKGGTEAFF	TGTGCCCGACTGAAGGGGGGGACTGAAGCTTTCTTT
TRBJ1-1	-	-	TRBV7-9	CASSPAQDSLNTEAFF	TGTGCCAGCAGCCCCGCTCAGGACAGCTTGAACACTGAAGCTTTCTTT
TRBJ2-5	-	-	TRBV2	CASSAQAPQETQYF	TGTGCCAGCAGTGCCCAGGCCCCCCAAGAGACCCAGTACTTC
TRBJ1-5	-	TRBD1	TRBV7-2	CASSSDRVSNQPQHF	TGTGCCAGCAGCTCCGACAGGGTTAGCAATCAGCCCCAGCATTTT
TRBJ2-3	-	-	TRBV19	CASSIPGGTQYF	TGTGCCAGTAGTATCCCCGGAGGCACGCAGTATTTT
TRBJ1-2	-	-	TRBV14	CASSQDSLLIGGAFYGYTF	TGTGCCAGCAGCCAAGATTCACTTTTGATCGGAGGGGCCTTCTATGGCTACACCTTC
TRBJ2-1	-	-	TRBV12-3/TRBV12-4	CASNPLAANEQFF	TGTGCCAGCAACCCACTAGCAGCCAATGAGCAGTTCTTC
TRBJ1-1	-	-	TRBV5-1	CASSSPGQNTEAFF	TGCGCCAGCAGCTCACCGGGACAGAACACTGAAGCTTTCTTT
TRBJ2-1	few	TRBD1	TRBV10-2	CASSESPGGSGFF	TGCGCCAGCAGTGAGTCCCCAGGGGGAAGTGGGTTCTTC
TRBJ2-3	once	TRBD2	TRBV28	CASSFRGRFRDTQYF	TGTGCCAGCAGTTTCCGCGGGAGGTTCAGAGATACGCAGTATTTT
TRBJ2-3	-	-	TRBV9	CASSVWYSSTDTQYF	TGTGCCAGCAGCGTCTGGTACTCTAGCACAGATACGCAGTATTTT
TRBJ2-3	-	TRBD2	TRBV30	CAWMASGGADTQYF	TGTGCCTGGATGGCTAGCGGGGGGGCTGATACGCAGTATTTT
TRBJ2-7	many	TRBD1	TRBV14	CASSHAAGGATEQYF	TGTGCCAGCAGCCATGCGGCAGGGGGCGCGACCGAGCAGTACTTC
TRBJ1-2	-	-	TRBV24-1	CATSDSGSRDKHYTF	TGTGCCACCAGTGATTCGGGATCCCGGGACAAGCACTACACCTTC
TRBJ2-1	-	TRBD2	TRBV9	CASSGGTSDEQFF	TGTGCCAGCAGCGGCGGGACTAGCGATGAGCAGTTCTTC
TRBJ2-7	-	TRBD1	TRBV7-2	CASRPGTGGSGQYF	TGTGCCAGCAGGCCCGGGACAGGGGGTTCTGGGCAGTACTTC
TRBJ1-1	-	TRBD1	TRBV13	CASSQGQYYTEAFF	TGTGCCAGCAGCCAGGGACAGTACTACACTGAAGCTTTCTTT
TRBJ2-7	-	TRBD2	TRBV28	CASSSPSTSGRAYEQYF	TGTGCCAGCAGTTCCCCCTCGACTAGCGGGAGGGCGTACGAGCAGTACTTC
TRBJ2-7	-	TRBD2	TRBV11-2	CASSLGTSGGPTYEQYF	TGTGCCAGCAGCTTGGGCACTAGCGGGGGCCCAACCTACGAGCAGTACTTC
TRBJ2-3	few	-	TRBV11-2	CASSFNGGLAADTQYF	TGTGCCAGCAGCTTTAATGGGGGGCTAGCGGCAGATACGCAGTATTTT
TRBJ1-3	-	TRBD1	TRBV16	CASSRDRGLSSGNTIYF	TGTGCCAGCAGTCGGGACAGGGGGCTGAGCTCTGGAAACACCATATATTTT
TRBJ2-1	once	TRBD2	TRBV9	CASSPAMYAGGPLEQFF	TGTGCCAGCAGTCCAGCTATGTATGCGGGAGGGCCGCTTGAGCAGTTCTTC
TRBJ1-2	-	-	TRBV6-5	CASGGDAEGYAF	TGTGCCAGCGGCGGGGACGCGGAAGGCTACGCCTTC
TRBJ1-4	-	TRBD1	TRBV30	CAWSLKGAMVGEKLFF	TGTGCCTGGAGCCTCAAGGGGGCCATGGTCGGTGAAAAACTGTTTTTT
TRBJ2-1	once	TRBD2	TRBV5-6	CASTNIAGLASSYNEQFF	TGTGCCAGCACAAACATTGCGGGACTAGCGAGCTCCTACAATGAGCAGTTCTTC
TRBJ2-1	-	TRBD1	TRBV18	CASSPTGQRALNEQFF	TGTGCCAGCTCACCGACGGGACAGAGAGCTCTCAATGAGCAGTTCTTC
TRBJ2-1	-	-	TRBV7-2	CASSPGRGRNDEQFF	TGTGCCAGCAGCCCCGGGAGGGGGCGCAACGATGAGCAGTTCTTC
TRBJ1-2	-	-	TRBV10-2	CASSDLFLGANYGYTF	TGCGCCAGCAGTGATCTTTTTCTAGGAGCTAACTATGGCTACACCTTC
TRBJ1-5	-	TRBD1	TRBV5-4	CASSFGDRGTLNQPQHF	TGTGCCAGCAGCTTCGGTGACAGGGGGACCCTCAATCAGCCCCAGCATTTT
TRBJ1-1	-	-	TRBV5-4	CASSPAGVLNTEAFF	TGTGCCAGCAGCCCCGCAGGGGTTTTGAACACTGAAGCTTTCTTT
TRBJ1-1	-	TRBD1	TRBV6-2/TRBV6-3	CASSRDRARGLYTEAFF	TGTGCCAGCAGTCGCGACAGGGCCCGCGGCCTTTACACTGAAGCTTTCTTT
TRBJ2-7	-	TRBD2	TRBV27	CASSPHARRTPGGEQYF	TGTGCCAGCAGTCCACACGCCCGACGGACCCCGGGGGGGGAGCAGTACTTC
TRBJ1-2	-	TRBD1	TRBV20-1	CSASGTGDNYGYTF	TGCAGTGCTAGTGGGACAGGCGATAACTATGGCTACACCTTC
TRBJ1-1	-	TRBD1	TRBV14	CASSQATGGGEAFF	TGTGCCAGCAGCCAAGCCACAGGGGGGGGTGAAGCTTTCTTT
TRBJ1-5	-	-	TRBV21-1	CASSKKLLGQGIYSNQPQHF	TGTGCCAGCAGCAAGAAACTGCTGGGACAGGGTATTTATAGCAATCAGCCCCAGCATTTT
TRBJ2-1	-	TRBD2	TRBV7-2	CASSLWGLVSHEQFF	TGTGCCAGCAGCTTGTGGGGACTAGTGTCACATGAGCAGTTCTTC
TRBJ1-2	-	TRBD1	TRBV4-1	CASSQDGDRGGNYGYTF	TGCGCCAGCAGCCAAGATGGGGACAGGGGGGGGAACTATGGCTACACCTTC
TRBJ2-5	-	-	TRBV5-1	CASSLGRTEETQYF	TGCGCCAGCAGCTTGGGGAGGACGGAAGAGACCCAGTACTTC
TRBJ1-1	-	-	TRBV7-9	CASSFRDMNTEAFF	TGTGCCAGCAGCTTCCGGGACATGAACACTGAAGCTTTCTTT
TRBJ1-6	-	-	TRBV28	CASSSGQRNSPLHF	TGTGCCAGCAGTTCCGGACAGCGAAATTCACCCCTCCACTTT
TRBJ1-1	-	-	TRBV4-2	CASSQASSRMNTEAFF	TGTGCCAGCAGCCAAGCTTCTAGTCGGATGAACACTGAAGCTTTCTTT
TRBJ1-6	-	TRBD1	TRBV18	CASSEREGTGGSPLHF	TGTGCCAGCTCAGAACGGGAGGGGACAGGGGGTTCACCCCTCCACTTT
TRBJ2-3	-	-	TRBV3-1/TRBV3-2	CASSQGPSRTDTQYF	TGTGCCAGCAGCCAAGGCCCCAGTCGCACAGATACGCAGTATTTT
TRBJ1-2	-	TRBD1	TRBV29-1	CSVDRTGGLNYGYTF	TGCAGCGTTGATCGGACAGGGGGCCTTAACTATGGCTACACCTTC